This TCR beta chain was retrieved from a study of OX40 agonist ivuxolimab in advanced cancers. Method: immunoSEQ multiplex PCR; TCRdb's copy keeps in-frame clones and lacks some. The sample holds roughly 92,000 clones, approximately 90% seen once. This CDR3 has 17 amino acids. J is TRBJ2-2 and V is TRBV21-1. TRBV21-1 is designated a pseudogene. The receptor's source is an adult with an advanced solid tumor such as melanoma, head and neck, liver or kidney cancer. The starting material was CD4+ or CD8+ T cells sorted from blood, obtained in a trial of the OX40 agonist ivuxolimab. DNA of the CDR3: TGTGCCAGCTTCGCTTTATGGGAGAGGGGAAACACCGGGGAGCTGTTTTTT. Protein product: CASFALWERGNTGELFF.